The 12 T cell receptor beta chains listed next were all sequenced from one sample in a study of a mutant IDH1 vaccine in newly diagnosed glioma. The time point: week 11, during vaccination. Vaccinated patients received 300 ug of mutant IDH1 20-mer peptide per dose, with topical imiquimod. These TCRs are of unknown antigen specificity. Here immunoSEQ multiplex PCR was the method, and the copy in TCRdb shows in-frame clones only, minus some. Of about 52,000 clones in the sample, 91% are singletons; the top ten hold approximately 2.5%. Sequenced material: PBMCs, taken from a glioma patient whose treatment included an IDH1 peptide vaccine. These receptors all stem from a man in his fifties with glioma.

The V call is TRBV5-1, the J call TRBJ2-5; no definite D call. CDR3 size: 14 residues. The V and J ends lost 0 bases and 5 bases respectively, with 11 bases between them. CDR1 is SGHRS and CDR2 is YFSETQ in the germline V gene. The CDR3 is CASSLAWGKETQYF. As DNA, the CDR3 is TGCGCCAGCAGCTTGGCCTGGGGTAAGGAGACCCAGTACTTC.

The V gene is TRBV9, the J gene TRBJ2-7; 8 bases align to TRBD1. The length of the CDR3 is 15 residues. CDR1 is SGDLS and CDR2 is YYNGEE in the germline V gene. V lost 4 bases and J lost 1; bases outside the gene matches: 7. As DNA, the CDR3 is TGTGCCAGCAGCATCGGACAGGGAAAATCCTACGAGCAGTACTTC. It yields the protein CASSIGQGKSYEQYF.

This clone was seen a single time. The CDR3 sequence is CASSTQRAGDFFYGYTF. The CDR3 DNA sequence: TGTGCCAGCAGCACCCAAAGGGCTGGCGACTTCTTCTATGGCTACACCTTC. The chain couples TRBV9 to TRBJ1-2; D unresolved. In germline, CDR1 is SGDLS, CDR2 YYNGEE. The CDR3 totals 17 residues. Trimming took 4 bases from V and 4 from J, leaving 23 bases between them. The entire variable domain, with the rest obtained from reference TRBV9 and TRBJ1-2, is as follows: DSGVTQTPKHLITATGQRVTLRCSPRSGDLSVYWYQQSLDQGLQFLIQYYNGEERAKGNILERFSAQQFPDLHSELNLSSLELGDSALYFCASSTQRAGDFFYGYTFGSGTRLTVV.

Only one count was recorded for this clone. The genes are TRBV30 and TRBJ2-7, with 12 nucleotides matching TRBD2. Germline V gene sequence: CDR1 GTSNPN, CDR2 SVGIG (reference sequence). Trimming removed 3 bases from V and 6 bases from J; junction bases left unmatched: 6. The CDR3 extends over 14 amino acids. The CDR3 protein is CAWSWTSGVGEQYF. The CDR3 bases are TGTGCCTGGAGCTGGACTAGCGGGGTCGGCGAGCAGTACTTC.

This sequence joins TRBV11-2 and TRBJ1-2; D is perhaps TRBD1 (5 bases). The CDR3 loop spans 11 amino acids. Trimming removed 3 bases at V and 7 bases at J, with 6 bases between. Germline values: CDR1 SGHAT, CDR2 FQNNGV. The CDR3 is CASSFRGGYTF. CDR3 nucleotide sequence: TGTGCCAGCAGCTTTAGGGGTGGCTACACCTTC.

V usage is TRBV10-2 and J usage is TRBJ1-2, with 8 positions matching TRBD1. The germline gives CDR1 WSHSY, CDR2 SAAADI. This CDR3 spans 15 amino acids. Trimming at V came to 3 bases and at J to 3 bases, leaving 6 bases not matched to a gene. The CDR3 reads CASSDPTGVHYGYTF. CDR3 DNA: TGCGCCAGCAGTGACCCGACAGGGGTCCACTATGGCTACACCTTC.

V and J are TRBV5-1 and TRBJ2-1, with D perhaps matching TRBD2 (6 bases). This CDR3 is built from 16 residues. V was clipped by 0 bases and J by 5 bases, with 15 bases between them. Germline lookup yields CDR1 SGHRS and CDR2 YFSETQ. The CDR3 coding sequence is TGCGCCAGCAGCTTGGAGCCGGGACTGGGACACAATGAGCAGTTCTTC. Translating gives CASSLEPGLGHNEQFF.

The sample holds one count of this clone. The V and J genes are TRBV6-4 and TRBJ2-7; TRBD2 aligns across 7 bases. Losses at the gene ends were 4 bases for V and 3 bases for J; bases not matched to a gene: 0. Per germline, CDR1 MRHNA and CDR2 SNTAGT. CDR3 length: 12 amino acids. DNA of the CDR3: TGTGCCAGCAGTGGGGGGGGCTACGAGCAGTACTTC. Its translation: CASSGGGYEQYF.

This clone occurred once. This sequence joins TRBV7-6 and TRBJ2-2; the D gene is possibly TRBD2 (6 bases). This CDR3 has 15 residues. V lost 0 bases and J 8 bases, leaving 13 bases between the germline ends. CDR1 is SGHVS, CDR2 FNYEAQ, per germline. The CDR3 coding sequence is TGTGCCAGCAGCTTAGCGCGGAGGGGTGCGGGGGAGCTGTTTTTT. Encoded protein: CASSLARRGAGELFF.

On this clone itself: An end of the junction differs from the germline gene, which may be a read error. The chain has TRBV7-7 and TRBJ2-3; 9 nucleotides agree with TRBD2. Germline CDR1 and CDR2: SSHAT and FNYEAQ (reference sequence). The CDR3 consists of 15 residues. The CDR3 coding sequence is TGTGCTAGCAGCTTAGGGGTAGCGGGAGCAGATACGCAGTATTTT. The encoded protein is CASSLGVAGADTQYF. Full variable domain (remainder filled in from reference TRBV7-7 and TRBJ2-3): GAGVSQSPRYKVTKRGQDVTLRCDPISSHATLYWYQQALGQGPEFLTYFNYEAQPDKSGLPSDRFSAERPEGSISTLTIQRTEQRDSAMYRCASSLGVAGADTQYFGPGTRLTVL.

The V gene is TRBV5-5, the J gene TRBJ2-2; 8 positions agree with TRBD1. The germline V gene has CDR1 SGHKS and CDR2 YYEKEE (reference sequence). J gave up 4 bases and V 3 bases, and 5 bases lay outside the gene matches. CDR3 length: 15 residues. The CDR3 reads CASSYGQGGTGELFF. The CDR3 DNA sequence: TGTGCCAGCAGCTACGGACAGGGTGGCACCGGGGAGCTGTTTTTT.

This chain connects TRBV7-9 to TRBJ2-7; D is possibly TRBD1 (6 bases). V gave up 4 bases and J gave up 7 bases, with 23 bases separating them. Germline CDR1 and CDR2: SEHNR and FQNEAQ (reference sequence). The CDR3 has 16 residues. Here the CDR3 reads CASSSSHKGDRLEQYF. For the CDR3, the DNA is TGTGCCAGCAGCTCCTCCCATAAGGGGGATCGCTTGGAGCAGTACTTC.